This T cell receptor beta chain was captured by sequencing in a study of T cell repertoires in cytomegalovirus infection. Overall study context: Through public TCR beta signatures, both CMV infection and matching HLA type were indicated.

TCRdb processed the reads anew with MiXCR; each CDR3 protein has one entry. This table holds more than 45,000 distinct CDR3 sequences, around 33% found once. Germline lookup yields CDR1 ENHRY and CDR2 SYGVKD. Trimming stripped 4 bases from V and 4 bases from J, with 14 bases between. The CDR3 contains 14 residues. The sample holds one count of this clonotype. No antigen is known for it. Findings of the study overall: Identification of carriers of CMV plus the relevant HLA was performed using cumulative public TCR beta family frequency. CMV-specific TCR beta clonotypes restricted by HLA-C dominated the ex vivo response.

This TCR was recovered from a human donor in good health (CMV status not recorded). Some clones in this sample may be carry-over from other donors' samples. The chain is built from TRBV10-3 and TRBJ2-7, with a tentative D call TRBD1 (5 bases). Sequenced sample: PBMCs, sequenced either directly or after in vitro stimulation (not recorded which). The CDR3 region has the DNA TGTGCCATCAGTGCTCTTAAAGGGGATTACGAGCAGTACTTC. Translation: CAISALKGDYEQYF.